This record covers a single T cell receptor (beta chain). Its antigen is still unknown. The study made its TRB cDNA libraries by 5' RACE, adding UMI labels. From its re-call of the 5' RACE reads, TCRdb lists each CDR3 protein once, without DNA. The sample data list 55,000 to 70,000 distinct CDR3 sequences. The sample comes from a study of CXCR3-negative and CXCR3-positive naive CD8 T cells. Findings of the study overall: CXCR3-positive naive cells carried more hydrophobic TRB CDR3s than CXCR3-negative ones. The study found CXCR3 expression partially decreased after cryopreservation and ran most assays on fresh PBMCs.

Naive CD8+ T cells carried a CD45RO-CCR7+CD27+CD95- phenotype. The CDR3 totals 12 residues. Germline V gene data show CDR1 as SQVTM and CDR2 as ANQGSEA. The source of this sequence is a human donor in good health. Some clones in this sample may be carry-over from other donors' samples. Specimen: naive CXCR3+ CD8+ T cells from blood. Specified subset: CD45RO-CCR7+CD27+CD95- naive CD8+ T cells expressing CXCR3 (TNR3+). This chain connects TRBV29-1 to TRBJ2-1; TCRdb's D call of TRBD2 is untestable without DNA. Here the CDR3 reads CSVAGTYNEQFF.